Presented here are 11 T cell receptor beta chains from one specimen sequenced in a study of blood T cell repertoires in COVID-19. The method was immunoSEQ multiplex PCR; TCRdb's version includes in-frame clones alone and lacks a portion of them. The sample yields 150,000 to 200,000 clones, about 82% seen once. The material sequenced was peripheral blood. These receptor sequences come from a man in his sixties with COVID-19, enrolled during active disease.

The chain carries TRBV30 and TRBJ1-4; no clear D gene. Trimming removed 4 bases from V and 5 bases from J, with 8 bases in between. CDR1 and CDR2 (germline): GTSNPN, SVGIG (reference sequence). The CDR3 has 12 amino acids. In DNA, the CDR3 is TGTGCCTGGAAGGAGGTGAATGAAAAACTGTTTTTT. It is translated as CAWKEVNEKLFF.

The chain has TRBV7-2 and TRBJ2-5; a weak D match, TRBD1 (5 bases). The CDR3 has 14 residues. Germline V gene lookup returns CDR1 SGHTA and CDR2 FQGNSA. V was clipped by 6 bases and J by 1 base, with 12 bases between them. The CDR3 is CASRDQGFQETQYF. The DNA for the CDR3 is TGTGCCAGCAGGGATCAGGGTTTCCAAGAGACCCAGTACTTC.

The DNA for the CDR3 is TGTGCCAGCAGTGAAGGGCAGGGCTACAATGAGCAGTTCTTC. It specifies CASSEGQGYNEQFF. The rearrangement uses TRBV2 and TRBJ2-1, with D maybe TRBD1 (5 bases). The CDR3 has 14 amino acids. Germline CDR1 is SNHLY and CDR2 is FYNNEI. Trimming removed 1 base at V and 3 bases at J, with 7 bases between.

The chain employs TRBV6-5 and TRBJ1-1; weak D call: TRBD1 (5 bases). The length of the CDR3 is 15 residues. V lost 6 bases and J 1 base, leaving 15 bases between the germline ends. Germline CDR1 is MNHEY and CDR2 is SVGAGI. The CDR3 spells CASRGTAGGNTEAFF. The CDR3 nucleotides read TGTGCCAGCAGAGGGACGGCGGGAGGGAACACTGAAGCTTTCTTT.

This sequence joins TRBV4-2 and TRBJ2-3; maybe TRBD1 (6 bases). The CDR3 length is 15 residues. Trimming shortened V by 4 bases and J by 0 bases, and 11 bases separated the two germline ends. Germline CDR1 is LGHNA and CDR2 is YNFKEQ. DNA of the CDR3: TGTGCCAGCAGCCCCGACAGGTCTAGCACAGATACGCAGTATTTT. Translation: CASSPDRSSTDTQYF.

This clone was seen only a few times. The rearrangement uses TRBV5-1 and TRBJ2-7; 7 nucleotides line up with TRBD2. Germline assignment: CDR1 SGHRS and CDR2 YFSETQ. After removal of 0 bases from V and 5 bases from J, the junction contained 5 bases not matched to a gene. There are 14 residues in the CDR3. The CDR3 DNA is TGCGCCAGCAGCTTGGATCGGGGGAGGGACGAGCAGTACTTC. Translated, it gives CASSLDRGRDEQYF.

The gene calls are TRBV14 and TRBJ1-1; 7 bases agree with TRBD1. V lost 4 bases and J lost 0; bases outside the gene matches: 8. CDR1 is SGHDN, CDR2 FVKESK, per germline. The CDR3 spans 16 residues. The CDR3 sequence is CASSLWTGLMNTEAFF. The CDR3 coding sequence is TGTGCCAGCAGCCTTTGGACAGGCCTGATGAACACTGAAGCTTTCTTT.

This clone came up once. This chain uses TRBV3-1 (or the pseudogene TRBV3-2) with TRBJ1-1; D unresolved. The V end was cut by 1 base, the J end by 2 bases, with 2 bases between. Germline V gives CDR1 LGHDT, CDR2 YNNKEL (reference sequence). The CDR3 runs to 12 residues. The chain's CDR3 is CASSQANTEAFF. The CDR3 DNA sequence: TGTGCCAGCAGCCAAGCTAACACTGAAGCTTTCTTT.

The rearrangement links TRBV27 to TRBJ1-6; D remains unclear. V lost 0 bases, J lost 6 bases, and 6 bases lay in between. CDR1 MNHEY and CDR2 SMNVEV come from the germline V gene (reference sequence). The CDR3 runs to 14 residues. CDR3 DNA sequence: TGTGCCAGCAGTTTATCGGAGCCTAATTCACCCCTCCACTTT. Amino acids: CASSLSEPNSPLHF.

This chain joins TRBV18 and TRBJ1-2; possible D gene TRBD1, 6 bases. The V end lost 3 bases, the J end lost 4 bases, and 15 bases lay between the germline ends. The CDR3 is made up of 15 amino acids. Germline-derived CDR1 and CDR2 are KGHSH and LQKENI. The DNA for the CDR3 is TGTGCCAGCTCACCTTCCCGACAGGTCCTCTATGGCTACACCTTC. The encoded protein is CASSPSRQVLYGYTF.

The chain couples TRBV7-8 to TRBJ1-1, with 7 bases aligning to TRBD1. The germline V gene encodes CDR1 SGHVS and CDR2 FQNEAQ. The CDR3 loop spans 15 amino acids. Trimming removed 1 base from V and 3 bases from J; junction bases left unmatched: 5. The CDR3 DNA reads TGTGCCAGCAGCTTAGGACAAGGGGGCCACACTGAAGCTTTCTTT. It translates to CASSLGQGGHTEAFF.